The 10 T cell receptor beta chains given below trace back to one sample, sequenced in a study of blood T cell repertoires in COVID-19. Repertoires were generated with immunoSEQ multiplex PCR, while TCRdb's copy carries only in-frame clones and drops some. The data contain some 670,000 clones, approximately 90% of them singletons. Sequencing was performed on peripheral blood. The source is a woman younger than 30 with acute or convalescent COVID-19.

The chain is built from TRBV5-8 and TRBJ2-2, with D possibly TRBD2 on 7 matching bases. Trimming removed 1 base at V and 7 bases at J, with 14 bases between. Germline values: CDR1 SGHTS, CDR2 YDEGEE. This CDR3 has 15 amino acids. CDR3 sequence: CASSLTRGGIGELFF. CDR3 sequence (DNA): TGTGCCAGCAGCTTGACCAGGGGAGGGATCGGGGAGCTGTTTTTT.

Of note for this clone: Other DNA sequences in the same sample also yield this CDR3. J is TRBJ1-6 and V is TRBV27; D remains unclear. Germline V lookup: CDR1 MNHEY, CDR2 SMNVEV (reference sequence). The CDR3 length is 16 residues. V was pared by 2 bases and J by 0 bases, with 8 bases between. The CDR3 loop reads CASSLLRTSYNSPLHF. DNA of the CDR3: TGTGCCAGCAGTTTACTGAGAACCTCCTATAATTCACCCCTCCACTTT.

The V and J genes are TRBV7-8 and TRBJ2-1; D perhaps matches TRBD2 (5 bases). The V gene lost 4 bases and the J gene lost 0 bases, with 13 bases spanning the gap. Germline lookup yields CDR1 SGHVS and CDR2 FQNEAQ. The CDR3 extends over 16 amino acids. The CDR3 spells CASSSLRGSSYNEQFF. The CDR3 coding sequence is TGTGCCAGCAGCTCCCTCCGGGGATCCTCCTACAATGAGCAGTTCTTC.

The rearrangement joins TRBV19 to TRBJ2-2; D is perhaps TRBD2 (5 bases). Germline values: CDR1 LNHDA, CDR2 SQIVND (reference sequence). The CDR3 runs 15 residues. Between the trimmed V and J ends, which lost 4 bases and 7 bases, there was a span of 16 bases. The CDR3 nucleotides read TGTGCCAGTAGTAGTTGGGAGTTTGATAACGGGGAGCTGTTTTTT. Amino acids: CASSSWEFDNGELFF.

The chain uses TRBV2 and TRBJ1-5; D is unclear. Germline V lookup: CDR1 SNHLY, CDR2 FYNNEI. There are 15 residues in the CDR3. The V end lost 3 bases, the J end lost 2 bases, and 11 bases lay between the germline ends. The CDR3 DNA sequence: TGTGCCAGCAGTGATTCGGAGGTCGGCAATCAGCCCCAGCATTTT. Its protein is CASSDSEVGNQPQHF. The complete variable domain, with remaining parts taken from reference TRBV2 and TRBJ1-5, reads EPEVTQTPSHQVTQMGQEVILRCVPISNHLYFYWYRQILGQKVEFLVSFYNNEISEKSEIFDDQFSVERPDGSNFTLKIRSTKLEDSAMYFCASSDSEVGNQPQHFGDGTRLSIL.

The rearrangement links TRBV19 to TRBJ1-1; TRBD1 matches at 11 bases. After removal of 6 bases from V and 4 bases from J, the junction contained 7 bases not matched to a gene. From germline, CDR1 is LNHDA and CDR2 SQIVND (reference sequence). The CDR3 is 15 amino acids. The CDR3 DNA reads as TGTGCCAGTAGGGACAGGGGGCGATCTGGCACTGAAGCTTTCTTT. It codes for CASRDRGRSGTEAFF.

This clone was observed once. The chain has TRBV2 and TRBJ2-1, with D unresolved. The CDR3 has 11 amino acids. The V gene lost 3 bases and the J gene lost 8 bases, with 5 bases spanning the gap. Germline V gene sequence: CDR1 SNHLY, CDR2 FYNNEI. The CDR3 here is CASSDRDEQFF. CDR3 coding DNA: TGTGCCAGCAGTGATCGCGATGAGCAGTTCTTC. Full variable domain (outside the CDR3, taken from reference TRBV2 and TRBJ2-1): EPEVTQTPSHQVTQMGQEVILRCVPISNHLYFYWYRQILGQKVEFLVSFYNNEISEKSEIFDDQFSVERPDGSNFTLKIRSTKLEDSAMYFCASSDRDEQFFGPGTRLTVL.

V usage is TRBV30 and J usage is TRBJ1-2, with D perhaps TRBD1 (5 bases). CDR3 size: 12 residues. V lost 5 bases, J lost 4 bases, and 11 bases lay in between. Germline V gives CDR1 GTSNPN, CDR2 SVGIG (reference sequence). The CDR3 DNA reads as TGTGCCTGGGACAGACAAATCTATGGCTACACCTTC. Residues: CAWDRQIYGYTF.

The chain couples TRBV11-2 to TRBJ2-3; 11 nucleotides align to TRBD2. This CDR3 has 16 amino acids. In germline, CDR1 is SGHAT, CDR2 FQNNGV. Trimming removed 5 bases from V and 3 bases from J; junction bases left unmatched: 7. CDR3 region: CASSPPRLAGTDTQYF. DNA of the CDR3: TGTGCCAGCAGCCCGCCTCGACTAGCGGGGACAGATACGCAGTATTTT.

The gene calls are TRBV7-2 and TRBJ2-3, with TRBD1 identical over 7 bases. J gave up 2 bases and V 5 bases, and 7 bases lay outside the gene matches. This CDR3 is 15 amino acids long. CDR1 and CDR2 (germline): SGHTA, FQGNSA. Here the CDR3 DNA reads TGTGCCAGCAGCATCCGCAGGGGGAACACAGATACGCAGTATTTT. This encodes CASSIRRGNTDTQYF.